A few counts support the clone carrying this T cell receptor (beta chain). As yet, its antigen is unknown. TCRdb's table, derived via immunoSEQ multiplex PCR, lists solely in-frame clones and lacks some. The data contain hundreds of thousands of clones, about three quarters of them singletons. These data come from a study of shared clonotypes between healthy human individuals. Study results and limitations: When compared with the clonotypes that were shared by all four sorted-subset donors, the non-shared clonotypes turned out to have lower generation probabilities.

Each donor was a Caucasian adult residing in Nashville, Tennessee. Unmatched junction bases numbered 3, after V lost 2 bases and J lost 6 bases. Germline CDR1 and CDR2: LNHDA and SQIVND (reference sequence). The CDR3 is made up of 14 amino acids. The V call is TRBV19, the J call TRBJ2-7; TRBD2 aligns across 11 bases. This clonotype originated in a woman in her 30s in good health. The sequenced sample was memory CD4+ T cells sorted from blood. Subset indicated: CD45RA-negative fraction. Here the CDR3 reads CASSIQLAGVEQYF. Here the CDR3 DNA reads TGTGCCAGTAGTATACAACTAGCGGGAGTCGAGCAGTACTTC.